This entry concerns a single T cell receptor beta chain. The antigen is not known. This specimen comes from a study of blood T cells in healthy people across ages. A second 7 to 11 cycle PCR used barcoded and J-beta primers. Every molecule of cDNA carried a tag from a template-switch adaptor with 12 random nucleotides. TCRdb itself ran the 5' RACE reads through MiXCR, one entry per CDR3 protein. The table has 1.4 million to 1.5 million distinct CDR3 sequences, approximately 40% seen once. Findings and limits, study-wide: Per-million-T-cell TCR beta diversity fell roughly linearly with age. The long-lived group displayed more naive CD4+ cells, plus higher diversity, than the aged donors did.

Germline CDR1 reads MNHEY; CDR2 reads SVGEGT. V lost 4 bases and J 7 bases, leaving 10 bases between the germline ends. The CDR3 has 12 amino acids. Each donor supplied approximately 10 milliliters of peripheral blood. Sequenced: blood. This chain uses TRBV6-2 or TRBV6-3 with TRBJ1-2; no reliable D call. This TCR was sampled from a woman under 30 in good health. The DNA for the CDR3 is TGTGCCAGCAGTTGGACGGGATCTGGCTACACCTTC. Translating gives CASSWTGSGYTF.